The T cell receptor beta chain under discussion was sequenced for a study of cytomegalovirus exposure and HLA in healthy donors. Germline V lookup: CDR1 MNHEY, CDR2 SMNVEV (reference sequence). The CDR3 length is 18 residues. The germline V and J ends were trimmed by 0 bases and 1 base, with 16 bases remaining between them. PCR involved 60 Vbeta and 13 Jbeta primers. Measured with immunoSEQ multiplex PCR; TCRdb has only the in-frame clones, and not every one. Of 100,000 to 150,000 clones in the sample, about 85% are singletons; the top ten hold roughly 1.8%. V is TRBV27 and J is TRBJ2-1; tentative D call: TRBD2 (6 bases). The sample was PBMCs. The clonotype comes from a boy between 10 and 17 years old in good health and CMV-seronegative. The CDR3 is CASSLSPGLGSSYNEQFF. CDR3 bases: TGTGCCAGCAGTTTATCCCCCGGCCTCGGGAGTTCCTACAATGAGCAGTTCTTC.